The present T cell receptor (beta chain) was sequenced within a study of low-dose radiotherapy and immunotherapy resistance in tumors. Time point meaning: before trial treatment. Looked up from germline, CDR1 is MGHDK and CDR2 is SYGVNS. The CDR3 is 13 residues long. The ends were cut back, 1 base at V and 2 bases at J, with 5 bases in the middle. Priming of first-strand cDNA relied on TRAV- and TRBV-specific primers (covering alpha and beta chains). The TCRs were subjected to amplification over 20 PCR cycles employing a constant-region primer in conjunction with a V-primer adapter. TCRdb re-called the reads through MiXCR, storing one row per CDR3 protein. The sample lists around 90,000 distinct CDR3 sequences; approximately 19% were seen once.

The source of this sequence is a male donor with prostate cancer. The sample here was PBMCs, taken before treatment. This sequence joins TRBV25-1 and TRBJ2-5; a weak D match, TRBD2 (5 bases). This chain's CDR3 is CASSEWEQETQYF. The CDR3, as DNA: TGTGCCAGCAGTGAATGGGAGCAAGAGACCCAGTACTTC.